The T cell receptor beta chain described here comes from a study of blood T cell repertoires in COVID-19. For the study at large: Recovery meant two consecutive negative NP/OP PCR tests, professional clearance, or resolved symptoms. Spain, Italy and the United States supplied samples that represented acute and convalescent COVID-19.

As originally analysed: Reference gene primer amplification gave estimated nucleated cell counts. Measured with immunoSEQ multiplex PCR; TCRdb has only the in-frame clones, and not every one. Clone size and V and J calls were adopted from that table, with D and trimming inferred from the DNA. The sample consists of roughly 190,000 clones, more than 85% of them appearing once. Germline CDR1 LGHNA, CDR2 YNFKEQ. The CDR3 runs to 15 residues. V lost 0 bases, J lost 0 bases, and 5 bases lay in between. V usage is TRBV4-2 and J usage is TRBJ1-4; D ambiguous. The source is a woman in her thirties or forties in a cohort exposed to, infected with or recovered from COVID-19 (not recorded which). Sequencing was carried out using PBMCs or T cells enriched from blood (not recorded which). DNA of the CDR3: TGTGCCAGCAGCCAAGAGGGAGCAACTAATGAAAAACTGTTTTTT. It specifies CASSQEGATNEKLFF.